This T cell receptor beta chain is drawn from a study of blood T cell repertoires in COVID-19. The method was immunoSEQ multiplex PCR; TCRdb's version includes in-frame clones alone and lacks a portion of them. The sample records tens of thousands of clones, roughly four fifths being singletons. This clone appeared a few times. Germline assignment: CDR1 SNHLY and CDR2 FYNNEI. The CDR3 runs to 14 residues. Between the trimmed V and J ends, which lost 5 bases and 6 bases, there was a span of 14 bases. V is TRBV2 and J is TRBJ1-5; D ambiguous. Sequenced input: peripheral blood. The clonotype was recovered from an elderly woman with acute or convalescent COVID-19. This CDR3 reads CASSRTPAGQPQHF. The CDR3 DNA reads as TGTGCCAGCAGTCGGACCCCGGCGGGTCAGCCCCAGCATTTT.